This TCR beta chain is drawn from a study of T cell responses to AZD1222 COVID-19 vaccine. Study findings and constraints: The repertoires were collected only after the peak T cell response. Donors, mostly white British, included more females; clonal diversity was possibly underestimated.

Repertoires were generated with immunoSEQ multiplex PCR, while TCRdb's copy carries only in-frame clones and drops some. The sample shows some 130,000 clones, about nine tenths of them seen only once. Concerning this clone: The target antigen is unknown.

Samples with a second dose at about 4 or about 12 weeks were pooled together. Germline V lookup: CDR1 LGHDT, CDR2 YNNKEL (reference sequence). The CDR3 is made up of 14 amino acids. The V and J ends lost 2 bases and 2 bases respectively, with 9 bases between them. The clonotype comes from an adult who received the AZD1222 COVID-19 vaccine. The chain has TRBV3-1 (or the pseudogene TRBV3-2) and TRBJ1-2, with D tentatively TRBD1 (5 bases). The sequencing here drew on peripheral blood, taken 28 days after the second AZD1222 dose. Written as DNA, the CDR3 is TGTGCCAGCAGCCAATATGGGGGGAACTATGGCTACACCTTC. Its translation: CASSQYGGNYGYTF.